The clone carrying this T cell receptor beta chain was picked up one time. Its target is not known. The data derive from a study of T cell responses to AZD1222 COVID-19 vaccine. Study details: Analyses pooled second doses at about 4 or about 12 weeks. Findings and caveats of the study: Regions 160-218 and 743-854 dominated among vaccine-associated CD4 TCRs spanning spike. Breadth and depth of Spike-specific TCRs rose after two AZD1222 doses. Nearly half of spike-specific TCRs reportedly target unmutated variant regions.

Generated by immunoSEQ multiplex PCR, the TCRdb table keeps only in-frame clones and is missing some. The top ten hold 21% of the sample, which has about 67,000 clones, 84% seen once. This CDR3 is built from 14 residues. Trimming shortened V by 3 bases and J by 0 bases, and 9 bases separated the two germline ends. CDR1 is LNHNV and CDR2 is YYDKDF in the germline V gene (reference sequence). Sample: peripheral blood, taken on day 0 of AZD1222 vaccination. V gene TRBV15 combines with J gene TRBJ2-7; weak D call: TRBD2 (5 bases). The receptor's source is an adult in good health. CDR3 DNA: TGTGCCACCAGCAGGGACTTGACCTCCTACGAGCAGTACTTC. This translates into CATSRDLTSYEQYF.